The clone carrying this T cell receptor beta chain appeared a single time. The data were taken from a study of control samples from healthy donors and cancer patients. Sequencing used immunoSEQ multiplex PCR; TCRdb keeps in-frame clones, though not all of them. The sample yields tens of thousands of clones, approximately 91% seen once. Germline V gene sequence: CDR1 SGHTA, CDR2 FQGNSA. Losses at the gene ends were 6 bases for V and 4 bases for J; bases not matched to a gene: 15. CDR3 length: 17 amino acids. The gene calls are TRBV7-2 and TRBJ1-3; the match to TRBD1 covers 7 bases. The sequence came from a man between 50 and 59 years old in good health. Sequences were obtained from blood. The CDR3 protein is CASSSRMTTGAGNTIYF. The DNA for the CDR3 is TGTGCCAGCAGTTCCCGGATGACTACAGGGGCCGGAAACACCATATATTTT. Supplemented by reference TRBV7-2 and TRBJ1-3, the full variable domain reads GAGVSQSPSNKVTEKGKDVELRCDPISGHTALYWYRQSLGQGLEFLIYFQGNSAPDKSGLPSDRFSAERTGGSVSTLTIQRTQQEDSAVYLCASSSRMTTGAGNTIYFGEGSWLTVV.